Presented here are 15 T cell receptor beta chains from one specimen sequenced in a study of blood T cell repertoires in COVID-19. Clones were read by immunoSEQ multiplex PCR, and TCRdb kept only the in-frame ones, dropping some. The repertoire includes hundreds of thousands of clones, just under 90% of them detected once, and 1.2% sits in the top ten. The sequencing sample was made of PBMCs or T cells enriched from blood (not recorded which). These receptors were taken from a man younger than 45 who had recovered from COVID-19.

The CDR3 nucleotides read TGTGCCAGCATCCCGTGGCAGATCAATCAGCCCCAGCATTTT. Protein: CASIPWQINQPQHF. V usage is TRBV3-1 (or the pseudogene TRBV3-2) and J usage is TRBJ1-5; D uncertain. Germline V CDR1 and CDR2: LGHDT, YNNKEL (reference sequence). The V end was cut by 7 bases, the J end by 3 bases, with 13 bases between. This CDR3 contains 14 residues.

J is TRBJ1-1 and V is TRBV6-5; 8 nucleotides agree with TRBD1. Germline V CDR1 and CDR2: MNHEY, SVGAGI. This CDR3 region has 13 residues. V was clipped by 6 bases and J by 4 bases; unmatched bases: 4. The CDR3 DNA reads as TGTGCCAGCAGCCCCGGACAGGGCACTGAAGCTTTCTTT. Encoded protein: CASSPGQGTEAFF.

The rearrangement joins TRBV6-2 or TRBV6-3 to TRBJ2-6; tentatively, D is TRBD1 (5 bases). The length of the CDR3 is 17 residues. Per the germline V gene, CDR1 is MNHEY and CDR2 is SVGEGT. V was shortened by 0 bases and J by 3 bases, with 12 bases between the two germline ends. CDR3 region: CASSYSGQWGGANVLTF. In DNA form, the CDR3 reads TGTGCCAGCAGTTACTCGGGGCAGTGGGGTGGGGCCAACGTCCTGACTTTC.

The V gene is TRBV25-1, the J gene TRBJ1-4; TRBD1 matches 7 bases. J was trimmed by 2 bases and V by 3 bases; bases with no gene match: 3. Per the germline V gene, CDR1 is MGHDK and CDR2 is SYGVNS. The CDR3 runs 15 residues. The CDR3 spells CASSDPTGTNEKLFF. CDR3 coding DNA: TGTGCCAGCAGTGATCCGACAGGGACTAATGAAAAACTGTTTTTT.

This clone was found once. This rearrangement joins TRBV7-9 to TRBJ1-2; weak D call: TRBD1 (6 bases). The germline V and J ends were trimmed by 0 bases and 4 bases, with 12 bases remaining between them. Germline V gene lookup returns CDR1 SEHNR and CDR2 FQNEAQ (reference sequence). The CDR3 contains 15 residues. The CDR3 protein is CASSLATGWSYGYTF. Written as DNA, the CDR3 is TGTGCCAGCAGCTTAGCGACAGGCTGGAGCTATGGCTACACCTTC.

V usage is TRBV5-4 and J usage is TRBJ1-4; perhaps TRBD1 as D (5 bases). CDR1 is SGHNT, CDR2 YYREEE, per germline (reference sequence). The germline V and J ends were trimmed by 0 bases and 5 bases, with 8 bases remaining between them. The CDR3 loop spans 14 amino acids. In DNA form, the CDR3 reads TGTGCCAGCAGCTTGGCAGGGAAAAATGAAAAACTGTTTTTT. It is translated as CASSLAGKNEKLFF.

This clone was seen just once. V gene TRBV19 combines with J gene TRBJ2-7, with 11 nucleotides matching TRBD1. V trimming: 5 bases; J trimming: 3 bases; junction bases outside the gene matches: 6. The V gene's germline CDR1 is LNHDA and CDR2 SQIVND (reference sequence). This CDR3 is built from 15 residues. The chain's CDR3 is CASSAGTGGFYEQYF. CDR3 bases: TGTGCCAGTAGTGCCGGGACAGGGGGGTTCTACGAGCAGTACTTC.

The chain combines TRBV6-5 with TRBJ1-2; weak D call: TRBD1 (5 bases). CDR1 is MNHEY and CDR2 is SVGAGI in the germline V gene. Trimming shortened V by 6 bases and J by 5 bases, and 19 bases separated the two germline ends. This CDR3 region has 15 residues. The CDR3 loop is CASSWGEGPTYGYTF. In DNA, the CDR3 is TGTGCCAGCAGCTGGGGGGAGGGCCCTACTTATGGCTACACCTTC.

The chain links TRBV7-9 to TRBJ2-7, with TRBD1 matching 8 bases. Germline trimming cut 0 bases from V and 7 bases from J; bases unmatched to any gene: 8. The CDR3 has 15 residues. The V gene's germline CDR1 is SEHNR and CDR2 FQNEAQ (reference sequence). CDR3 residues: CASSLAVSGGAEQYF. CDR3 DNA sequence: TGTGCCAGCAGCTTAGCGGTTTCAGGGGGCGCAGAGCAGTACTTC.

V is TRBV4-3 and J is TRBJ2-7; tentative D call: TRBD1 (5 bases). The CDR3 is made up of 14 amino acids. Germline CDR1 is LGHNA and CDR2 is YSLEER. The ends were cut back, 3 bases at V and 7 bases at J, with 16 bases in the middle. This CDR3 reads CASSHSQGLREQYF. The CDR3 DNA sequence: TGCGCCAGCAGCCATTCCCAGGGCTTGAGAGAGCAGTACTTC.

The sample holds many counts of this clone. The chain links TRBV27 to TRBJ1-5, with D unresolved. V lost 3 bases and J 3 bases, leaving 9 bases between the germline ends. The germline CDR1 and CDR2 sequences are MNHEY and SMNVEV (reference sequence). CDR3 length equals 14 residues. The DNA of the CDR3 is TGTGCCAGCAGTTTGAAGGGAGACAATCAGCCCCAGCATTTT. Protein product: CASSLKGDNQPQHF.

This chain links TRBV12-3 or TRBV12-4 with TRBJ1-1; D unresolved. V shed 2 bases and J shed 5 bases, with 9 bases lying between them. The CDR3 spans 13 residues. CDR3 sequence reads: CASSLNGETEAFF. The DNA of the CDR3 is TGTGCCAGCAGTTTAAACGGGGAGACTGAAGCTTTCTTT.

The chain couples TRBV27 to TRBJ2-1, with TRBD2 identical over 10 bases. This CDR3 comprises 14 residues. The V and J ends lost 3 bases and 7 bases, in that order; junction bases with no gene match: 3. Looked up from germline, CDR1 is MNHEY and CDR2 is SMNVEV (reference sequence). CDR3 nucleotide sequence: TGTGCCAGCAGTTTCCCACTAGCGGGGAATGAGCAGTTCTTC. It translates to CASSFPLAGNEQFF.

The chain employs TRBV9 and TRBJ1-2; weak D call: TRBD1 (5 bases). Per germline, CDR1 SGDLS and CDR2 YYNGEE. V shed 0 bases and J shed 4 bases, with 7 bases lying between them. CDR3 length: 13 amino acids. In DNA, the CDR3 is TGTGCCAGCAGCGTAGGTACAGGCTATGGCTACACCTTC. It is translated as CASSVGTGYGYTF. Using reference TRBV9 and TRBJ1-2 for the parts outside the CDR3, the full variable domain is DSGVTQTPKHLITATGQRVTLRCSPRSGDLSVYWYQQSLDQGLQFLIQYYNGEERAKGNILERFSAQQFPDLHSELNLSSLELGDSALYFCASSVGTGYGYTFGSGTRLTVV.

The chain has TRBV24-1 and TRBJ1-1, with TRBD1 matching 9 bases. The V and J ends lost 4 bases and 7 bases, in that order; junction bases with no gene match: 3. The CDR3 has 13 residues. Germline lookup yields CDR1 KGHDR and CDR2 SFDVKD. The CDR3 nucleotides read TGTGCCACCAGTGACGGGGACAGGGATGAAGCTTTCTTT. It codes for CATSDGDRDEAFF.